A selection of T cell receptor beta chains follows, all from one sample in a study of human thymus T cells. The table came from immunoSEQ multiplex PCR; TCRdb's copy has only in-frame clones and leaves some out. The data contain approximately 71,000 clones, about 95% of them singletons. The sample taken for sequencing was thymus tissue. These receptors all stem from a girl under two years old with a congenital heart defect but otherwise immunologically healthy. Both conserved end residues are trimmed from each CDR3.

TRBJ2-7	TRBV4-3	ASSQDLQGAIYEQY
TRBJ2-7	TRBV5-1	ASSLDSARGYEQY
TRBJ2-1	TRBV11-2	ASSRGPLGIHNEQF
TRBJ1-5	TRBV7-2	ASSLVLATGGNQPQH
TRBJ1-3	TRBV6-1	ASSGESVQGAGNTIY
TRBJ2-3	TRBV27	ASSLTREEDDTQY
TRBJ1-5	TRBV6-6	ASRGELYSNQPQH
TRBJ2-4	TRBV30	AWRWGPNGDIQY
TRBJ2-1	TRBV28	ASKPGLAEATYNEQF
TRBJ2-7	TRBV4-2	ASSQDSYWYEQY
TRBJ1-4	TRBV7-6	ASSLVRDRGEKLF
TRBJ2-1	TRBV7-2	ASSSGTGGRDEQF
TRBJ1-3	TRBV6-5	ASSYAGAGNTIY
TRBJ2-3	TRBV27	ASSQYKGLDTDTQY
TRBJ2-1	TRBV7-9	ASSLSGTSSYNEQF
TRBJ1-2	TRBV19	ASSQGAGYT
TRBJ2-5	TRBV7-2	ASSSGTGGDQETQY
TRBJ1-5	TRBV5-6	ASSTPAVQGSQPQH
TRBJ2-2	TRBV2	ASSEDFWTVVGELF
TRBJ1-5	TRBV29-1	SVEVLVDPGGAQPQH
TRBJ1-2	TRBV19	AKDLRDRGKDAYGYT
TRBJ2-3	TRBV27	ASSPKREMSTDTQY
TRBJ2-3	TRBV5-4	ASSLATSGRAYKTDTQY
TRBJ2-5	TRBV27	ASSTSTSGRRRTQY
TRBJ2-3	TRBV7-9	ASSSQLLDRGAADTQY
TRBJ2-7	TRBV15	ATSGESLAGEYEQY
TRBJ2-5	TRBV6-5	ASSYQETQY
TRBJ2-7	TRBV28	ASRGVLAGTGSPREQY
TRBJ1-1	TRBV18	ASSPGFIGARGTEAF